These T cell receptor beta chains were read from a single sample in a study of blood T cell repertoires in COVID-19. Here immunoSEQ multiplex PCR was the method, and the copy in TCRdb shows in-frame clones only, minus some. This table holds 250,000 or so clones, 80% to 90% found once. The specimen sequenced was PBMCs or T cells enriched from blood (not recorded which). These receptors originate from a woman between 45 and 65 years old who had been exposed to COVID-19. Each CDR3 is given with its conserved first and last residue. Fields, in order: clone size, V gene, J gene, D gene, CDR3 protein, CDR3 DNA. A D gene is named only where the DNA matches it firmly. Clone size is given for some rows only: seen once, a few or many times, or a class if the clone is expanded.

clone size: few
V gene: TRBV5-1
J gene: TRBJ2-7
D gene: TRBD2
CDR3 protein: CASRLTSGPYEQYF
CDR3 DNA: TGCGCCAGCAGATTAACTAGCGGGCCCTACGAGCAGTACTTC

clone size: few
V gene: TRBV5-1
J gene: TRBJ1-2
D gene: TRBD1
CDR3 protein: CASSSPDREGYTF
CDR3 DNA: TGCGCCAGCAGCTCTCCGGACAGGGAGGGCTACACCTTC

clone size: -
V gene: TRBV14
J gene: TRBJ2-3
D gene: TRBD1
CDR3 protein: CASSLGQESTDTQYF
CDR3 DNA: TGTGCCAGCAGCCTAGGACAGGAAAGCACAGATACGCAGTATTTT

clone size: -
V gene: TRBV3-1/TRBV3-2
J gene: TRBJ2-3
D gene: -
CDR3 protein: CASSQVSTPNPQYF
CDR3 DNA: TGTGCCAGCAGCCAAGTGTCTACCCCAAATCCGCAGTATTTT

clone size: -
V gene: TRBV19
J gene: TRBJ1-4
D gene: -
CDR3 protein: CASSIGGRATNEKLFF
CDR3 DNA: TGTGCCAGTAGTATAGGGGGGCGCGCAACTAATGAAAAACTGTTTTTT

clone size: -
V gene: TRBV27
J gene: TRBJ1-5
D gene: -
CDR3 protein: CATSRGINQPQHF
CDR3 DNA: TGTGCCACCTCCCGGGGGATCAATCAGCCCCAGCATTTT

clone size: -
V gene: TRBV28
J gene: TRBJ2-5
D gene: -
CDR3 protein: CASSLSVRRQETQYF
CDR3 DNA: TGTGCCAGCAGCCTCTCTGTGCGGCGCCAAGAGACCCAGTACTTC

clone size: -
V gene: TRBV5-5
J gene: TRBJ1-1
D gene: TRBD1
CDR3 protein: CASSLRTGGNTEAFF
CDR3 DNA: TGTGCCAGCAGCCTCCGGACAGGGGGGAACACTGAAGCTTTCTTT

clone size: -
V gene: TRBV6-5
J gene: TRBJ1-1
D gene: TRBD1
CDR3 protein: CASSTYRGSHTEAFF
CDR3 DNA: TGTGCCAGCAGTACCTACAGGGGATCGCACACTGAAGCTTTCTTT

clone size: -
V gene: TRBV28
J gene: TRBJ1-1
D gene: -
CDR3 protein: CASVRDMNTEAFF
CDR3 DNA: TGTGCCAGCGTCAGGGATATGAACACTGAAGCTTTCTTT

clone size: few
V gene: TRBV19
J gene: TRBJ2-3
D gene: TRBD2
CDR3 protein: CASSIAGGRIDTQYF
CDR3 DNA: TGTGCCAGTAGTATAGCGGGGGGGAGGATAGATACGCAGTATTTT

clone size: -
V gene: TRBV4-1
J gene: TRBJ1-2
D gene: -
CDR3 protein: CASSPREADLNYGYTF
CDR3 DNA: TGCGCCAGCAGCCCACGGGAGGCCGACCTTAACTATGGCTACACCTTC

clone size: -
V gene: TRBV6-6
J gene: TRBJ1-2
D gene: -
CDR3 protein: CASRHPGTPEKGYTF
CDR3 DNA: TGTGCCAGCAGACATCCCGGGACTCCAGAGAAAGGCTACACCTTC

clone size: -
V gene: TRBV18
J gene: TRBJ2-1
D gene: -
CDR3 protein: CASSQTQGGNEQFF
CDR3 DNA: TGTGCCAGCTCACAAACACAGGGGGGGAATGAGCAGTTCTTC

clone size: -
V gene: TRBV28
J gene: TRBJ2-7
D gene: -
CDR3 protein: CASSPPGSGPYEQYF
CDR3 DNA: TGTGCCAGCAGTCCCCCTGGGAGCGGGCCCTACGAGCAGTACTTC

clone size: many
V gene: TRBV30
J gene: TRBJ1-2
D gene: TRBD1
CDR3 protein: CAWSSDRGQHGYTF
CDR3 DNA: TGTGCCTGGAGTTCCGACAGGGGGCAACATGGCTACACCTTC

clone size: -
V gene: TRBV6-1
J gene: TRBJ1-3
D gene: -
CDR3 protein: CASSESGGDTIYF
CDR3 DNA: TGTGCCAGCAGTGAGAGTGGAGGGGACACCATATATTTT

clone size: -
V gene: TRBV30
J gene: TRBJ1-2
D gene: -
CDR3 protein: CAWSREGGYTF
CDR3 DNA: TGTGCCTGGAGTAGGGAGGGCGGCTACACCTTC

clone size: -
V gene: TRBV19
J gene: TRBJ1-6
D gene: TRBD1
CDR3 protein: CATTEGAGYNSPLHF
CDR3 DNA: TGTGCCACTACGGAGGGGGCCGGCTATAATTCACCCCTCCACTTT

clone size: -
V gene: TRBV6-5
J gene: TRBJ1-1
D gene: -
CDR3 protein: CASSYGETEAFF
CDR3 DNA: TGTGCCAGCAGTTACGGGGAGACTGAAGCTTTCTTT

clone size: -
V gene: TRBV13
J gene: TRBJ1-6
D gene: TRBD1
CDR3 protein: CASSLGRGTGGPNSPLHF
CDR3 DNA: TGTGCCAGCAGCTTAGGCCGGGGGACAGGGGGGCCCAATTCACCCCTCCACTTT

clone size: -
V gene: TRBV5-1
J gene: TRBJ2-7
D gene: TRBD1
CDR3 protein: CASSRDRGLSEQYF
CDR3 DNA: TGCGCCAGCAGCCGGGACAGGGGGCTTAGCGAGCAGTACTTC

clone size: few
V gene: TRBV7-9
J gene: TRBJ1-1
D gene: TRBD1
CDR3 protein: CASSGQGGKRNTEAFF
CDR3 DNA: TGTGCCAGCAGCGGACAGGGAGGGAAAAGGAACACTGAAGCTTTCTTT

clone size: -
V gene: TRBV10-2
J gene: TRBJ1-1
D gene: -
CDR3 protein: CASSESPGTEAFF
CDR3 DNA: TGCGCCAGCAGTGAGTCACCAGGTACTGAAGCTTTCTTT

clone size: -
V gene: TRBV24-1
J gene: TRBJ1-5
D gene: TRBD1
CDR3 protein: CATSDRTGGEQPQHF
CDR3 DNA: TGTGCCACCAGTGATCGGACAGGGGGCGAGCAGCCCCAGCATTTT

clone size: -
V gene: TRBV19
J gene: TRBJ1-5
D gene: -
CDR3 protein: CASSIRGAPQHF
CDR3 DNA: TGTGCCAGTAGTATCAGGGGAGCACCCCAGCATTTT

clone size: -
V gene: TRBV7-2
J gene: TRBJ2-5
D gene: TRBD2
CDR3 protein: CASSFRLAGGRAQYF
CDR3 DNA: TGTGCCAGCAGCTTCAGACTAGCGGGGGGTAGGGCCCAGTACTTC

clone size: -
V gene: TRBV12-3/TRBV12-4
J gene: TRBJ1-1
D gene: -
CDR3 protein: CASSMHDGEAFF
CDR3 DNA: TGTGCCAGCAGTATGCACGACGGGGAAGCTTTCTTT

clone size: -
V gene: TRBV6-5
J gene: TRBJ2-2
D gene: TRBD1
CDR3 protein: CASRQTRQGAGELFF
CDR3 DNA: TGTGCCAGCAGGCAGACTCGACAGGGGGCCGGGGAGCTGTTTTTT

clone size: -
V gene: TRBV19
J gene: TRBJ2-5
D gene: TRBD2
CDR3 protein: CASSGAGGPGQTQYF
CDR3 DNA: TGTGCCAGTAGTGGAGCGGGGGGGCCGGGACAGACCCAGTACTTC

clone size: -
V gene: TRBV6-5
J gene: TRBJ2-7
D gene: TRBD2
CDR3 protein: CASSYSTGGNEQYF
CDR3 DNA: TGTGCCAGCAGTTACTCGACCGGGGGGAACGAGCAGTACTTC

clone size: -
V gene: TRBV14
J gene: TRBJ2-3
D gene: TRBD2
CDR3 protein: CASSHLSGGAVNTQYF
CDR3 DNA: TGTGCCAGCAGCCACTTAAGCGGGGGGGCCGTAAATACGCAGTATTTT

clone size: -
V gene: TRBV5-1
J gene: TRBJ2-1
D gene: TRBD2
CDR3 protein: CASQSGGAYNEQFF
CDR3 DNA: TGCGCCAGCCAGAGCGGGGGGGCTTACAATGAGCAGTTCTTC

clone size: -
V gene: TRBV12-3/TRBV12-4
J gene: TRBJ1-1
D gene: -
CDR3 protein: CASLVSTEAFF
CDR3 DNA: TGTGCCAGCCTAGTGAGCACTGAAGCTTTCTTT

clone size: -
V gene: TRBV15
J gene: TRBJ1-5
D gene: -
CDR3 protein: CATSRDLRQPQHF
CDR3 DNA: TGTGCCACCAGCAGAGATCTGAGGCAGCCCCAGCATTTT

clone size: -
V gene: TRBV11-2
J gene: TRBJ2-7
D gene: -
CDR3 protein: CASSLQGDYVLEQYF
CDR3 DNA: TGTGCCAGCAGCTTACAGGGTGATTACGTTTTAGAGCAGTACTTC

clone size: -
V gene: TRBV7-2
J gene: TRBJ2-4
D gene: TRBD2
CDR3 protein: CASSLGSAGGQNIQYF
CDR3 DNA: TGTGCCAGCAGCTTAGGTTCGGCGGGGGGGCAAAACATTCAGTACTTC

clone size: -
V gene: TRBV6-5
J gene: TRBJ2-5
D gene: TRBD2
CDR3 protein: CASSRRGGGEETQYF
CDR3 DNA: TGTGCCAGCAGCCGCCGGGGGGGAGGAGAAGAGACCCAGTACTTC

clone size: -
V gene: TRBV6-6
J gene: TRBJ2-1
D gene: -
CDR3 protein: CASSSGLIYNEQFF
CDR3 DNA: TGTGCCAGCAGTTCGGGACTCATTTACAATGAGCAGTTCTTC

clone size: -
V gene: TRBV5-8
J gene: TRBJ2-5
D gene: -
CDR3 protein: CASSSAGSWQETQYF
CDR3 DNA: TGTGCCAGCAGCTCCGCAGGGTCTTGGCAAGAGACCCAGTACTTC

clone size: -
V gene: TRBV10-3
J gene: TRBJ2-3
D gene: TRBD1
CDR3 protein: CAITRQGYGDTQYF
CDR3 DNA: TGTGCCATCACGAGACAGGGGTATGGAGATACGCAGTATTTT

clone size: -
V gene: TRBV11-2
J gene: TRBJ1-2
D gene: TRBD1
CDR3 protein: CASSSRDRGEVSYGYTF
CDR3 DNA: TGTGCCAGCAGCAGCCGGGACAGGGGAGAGGTTAGCTATGGCTACACCTTC

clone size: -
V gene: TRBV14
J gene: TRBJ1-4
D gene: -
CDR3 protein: CASSPLVQGATNEKLFF
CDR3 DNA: TGTGCCAGCAGCCCCCTCGTACAGGGAGCAACTAATGAAAAACTGTTTTTT

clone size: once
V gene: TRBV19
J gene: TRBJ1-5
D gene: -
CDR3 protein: CASSISARVWAGDQPQHF
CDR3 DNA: TGTGCCAGTAGTATTTCGGCCCGCGTGTGGGCAGGGGATCAGCCCCAGCATTTT

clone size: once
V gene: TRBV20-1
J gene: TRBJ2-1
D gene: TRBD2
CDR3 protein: CSAGLVNEQFF
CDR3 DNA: TGCAGTGCGGGACTAGTAAATGAGCAGTTCTTC